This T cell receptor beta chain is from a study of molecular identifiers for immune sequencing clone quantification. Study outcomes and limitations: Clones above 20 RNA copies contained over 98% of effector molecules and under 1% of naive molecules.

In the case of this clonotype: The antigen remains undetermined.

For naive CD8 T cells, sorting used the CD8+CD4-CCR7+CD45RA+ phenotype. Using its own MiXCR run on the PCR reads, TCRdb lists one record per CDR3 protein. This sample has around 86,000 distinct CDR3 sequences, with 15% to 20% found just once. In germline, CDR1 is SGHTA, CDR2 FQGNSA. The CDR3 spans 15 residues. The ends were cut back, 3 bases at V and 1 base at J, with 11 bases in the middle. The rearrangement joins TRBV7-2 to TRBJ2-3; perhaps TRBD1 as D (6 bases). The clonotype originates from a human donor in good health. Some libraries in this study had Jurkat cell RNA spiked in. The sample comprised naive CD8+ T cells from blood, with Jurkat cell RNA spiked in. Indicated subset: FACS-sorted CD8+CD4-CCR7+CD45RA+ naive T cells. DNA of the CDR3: TGTGCCAGCAGCTTGGGGGCAGGGGGCACAGATACGCAGTATTTT. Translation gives CASSLGAGGTDTQYF.